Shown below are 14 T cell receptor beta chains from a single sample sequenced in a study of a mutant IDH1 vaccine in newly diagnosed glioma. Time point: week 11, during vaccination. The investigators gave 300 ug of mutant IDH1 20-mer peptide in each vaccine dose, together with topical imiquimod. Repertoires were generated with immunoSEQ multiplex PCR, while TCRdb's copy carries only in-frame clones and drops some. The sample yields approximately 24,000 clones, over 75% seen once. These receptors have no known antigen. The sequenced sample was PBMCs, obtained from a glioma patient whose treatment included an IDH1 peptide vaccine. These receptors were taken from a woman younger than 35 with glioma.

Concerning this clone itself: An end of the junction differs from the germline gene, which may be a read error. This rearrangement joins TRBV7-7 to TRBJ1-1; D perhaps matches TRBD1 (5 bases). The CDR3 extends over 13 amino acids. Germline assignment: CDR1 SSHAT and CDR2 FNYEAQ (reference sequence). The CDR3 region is CASSSRVGTEAFF. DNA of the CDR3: TGTGCTAGCAGCTCCAGGGTTGGGACTGAAGCTTTCTTT.

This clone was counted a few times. DNA of the CDR3: TGTGCCAGCAGTGAAAGTAGGGGCGCAGGGGGCTTCAATGAGCAGTTCTTC. Translated: CASSESRGAGGFNEQFF. The chain is built from TRBV6-1 and TRBJ2-1; 8 bases agree with TRBD1. V lost 2 bases and J lost 6; bases outside the gene matches: 12. This CDR3 region has 17 residues. Germline values: CDR1 MNHNS, CDR2 SASEGT.

CDR3 sequence: CAWQRGTLSYEQYF. Written as DNA, the CDR3 is TGTGCCTGGCAGAGGGGGACACTTTCCTACGAGCAGTACTTC. This rearrangement joins TRBV30 to TRBJ2-7, with D perhaps matching TRBD1 (6 bases). The CDR3 is 14 residues long. CDR1 GTSNPN and CDR2 SVGIG come from the germline V gene (reference sequence). V lost 5 bases to trimming and J lost 1 base, with 15 bases between them.

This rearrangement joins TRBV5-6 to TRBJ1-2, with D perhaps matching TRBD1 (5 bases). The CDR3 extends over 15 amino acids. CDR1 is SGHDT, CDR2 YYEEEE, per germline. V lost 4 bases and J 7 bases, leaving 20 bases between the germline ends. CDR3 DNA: TGTGCCAGCAGCCCCCTGAGGGGAGTCTTTTCTGGCTACACCTTC. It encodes CASSPLRGVFSGYTF. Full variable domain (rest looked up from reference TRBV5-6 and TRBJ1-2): DAGVTQSPTHLIKTRGQQVTLRCSPKSGHDTVSWYQQALGQGPQFIFQYYEEEERQRGNFPDRFSGHQFPNYSSELNVNALLLGDSALYLCASSPLRGVFSGYTFGSGTRLTVV.

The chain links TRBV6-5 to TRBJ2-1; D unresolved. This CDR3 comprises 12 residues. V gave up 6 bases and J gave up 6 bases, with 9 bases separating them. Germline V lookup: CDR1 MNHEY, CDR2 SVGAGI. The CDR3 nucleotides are TGTGCCAGCAGGCAGCGCCTCAATGAGCAGTTCTTC. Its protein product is CASRQRLNEQFF.

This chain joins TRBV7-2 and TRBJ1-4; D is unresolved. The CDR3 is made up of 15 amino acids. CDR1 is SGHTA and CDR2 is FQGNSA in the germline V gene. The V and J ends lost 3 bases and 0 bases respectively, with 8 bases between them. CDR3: CASSFSGTTNEKLFF. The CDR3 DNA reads TGTGCCAGCAGCTTCTCCGGGACAACTAATGAAAAACTGTTTTTT.

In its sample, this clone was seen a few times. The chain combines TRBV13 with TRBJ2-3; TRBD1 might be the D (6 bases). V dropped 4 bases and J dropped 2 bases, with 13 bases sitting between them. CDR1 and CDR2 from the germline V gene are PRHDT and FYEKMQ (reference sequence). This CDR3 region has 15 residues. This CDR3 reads CASSYQTGTTDTQYF. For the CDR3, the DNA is TGTGCCAGCAGCTACCAGACAGGAACCACAGATACGCAGTATTTT.

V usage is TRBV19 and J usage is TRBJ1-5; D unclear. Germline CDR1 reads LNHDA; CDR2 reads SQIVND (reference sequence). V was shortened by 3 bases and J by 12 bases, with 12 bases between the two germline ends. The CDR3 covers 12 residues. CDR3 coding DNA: TGTGCCAGTAGTATCTACCCCGGTGACCAGCATTTT. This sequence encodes CASSIYPGDQHF. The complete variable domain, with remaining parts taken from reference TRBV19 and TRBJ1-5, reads DGGITQSPKYLFRKEGQNVTLSCEQNLNHDAMYWYRQDPGQGLRLIYYSQIVNDFQKGDIAEGYSVSREKKESFPLTVTSAQKNPTAFYLCASSIYPGDQHFGDGTRLSIL.

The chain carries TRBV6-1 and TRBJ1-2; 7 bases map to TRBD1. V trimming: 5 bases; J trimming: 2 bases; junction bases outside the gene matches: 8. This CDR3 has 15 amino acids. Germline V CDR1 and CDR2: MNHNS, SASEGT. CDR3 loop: CASSSRQGENYGYTF. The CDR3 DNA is TGTGCCAGCAGTAGTAGACAGGGTGAGAACTATGGCTACACCTTC.

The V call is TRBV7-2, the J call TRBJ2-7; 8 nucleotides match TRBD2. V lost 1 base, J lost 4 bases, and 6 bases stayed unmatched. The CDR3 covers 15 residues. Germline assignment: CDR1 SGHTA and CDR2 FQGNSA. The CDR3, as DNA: TGTGCCAGCAGCTTAGGGAGCGGGAGTGGGTACGAGCAGTACTTC. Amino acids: CASSLGSGSGYEQYF. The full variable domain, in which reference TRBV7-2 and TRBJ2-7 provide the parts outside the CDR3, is GAGVSQSPSNKVTEKGKDVELRCDPISGHTALYWYRQSLGQGLEFLIYFQGNSAPDKSGLPSDRFSAERTGGSVSTLTIQRTQQEDSAVYLCASSLGSGSGYEQYFGPGTRLTVT.

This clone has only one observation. CDR3 bases: TGTGCCATCACCCGACGGGGGCAATCTGCCTACAATGAGCAGTTCTTC. It specifies CAITRRGQSAYNEQFF. This chain joins TRBV10-3 and TRBJ2-1; D may correspond to TRBD1 or TRBD2 (6 bases each). The V end was cut by 7 bases, the J end by 2 bases, with 18 bases between. The CDR3 runs 16 residues. Germline assignment: CDR1 ENHRY and CDR2 SYGVKD.

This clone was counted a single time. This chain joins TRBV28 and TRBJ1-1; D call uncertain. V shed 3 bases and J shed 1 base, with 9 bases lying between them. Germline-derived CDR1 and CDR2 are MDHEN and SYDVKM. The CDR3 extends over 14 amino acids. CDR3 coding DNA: TGTGCCAGCAGTTTGGGAGGGCCGAACACTGAAGCTTTCTTT. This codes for CASSLGGPNTEAFF. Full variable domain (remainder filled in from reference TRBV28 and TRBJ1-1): DVKVTQSSRYLVKRTGEKVFLECVQDMDHENMFWYRQDPGLGLRLIYFSYDVKMKEKGDIPEGYSVSREKKERFSLILESASTNQTSMYLCASSLGGPNTEAFFGQGTRLTVV.

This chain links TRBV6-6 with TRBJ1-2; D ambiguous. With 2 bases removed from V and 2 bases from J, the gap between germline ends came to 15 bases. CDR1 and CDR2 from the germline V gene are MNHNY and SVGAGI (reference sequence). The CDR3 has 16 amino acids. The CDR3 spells CASSYGLGGSNYGYTF. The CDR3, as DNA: TGTGCCAGCAGTTACGGTCTTGGCGGATCGAACTATGGCTACACCTTC.

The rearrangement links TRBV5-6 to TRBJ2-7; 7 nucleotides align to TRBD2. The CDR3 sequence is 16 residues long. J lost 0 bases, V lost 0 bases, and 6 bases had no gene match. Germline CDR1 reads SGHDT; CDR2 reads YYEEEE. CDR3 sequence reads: CASSLVTGGLSYEQYF. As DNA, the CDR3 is TGTGCCAGCAGCTTGGTGACGGGGGGACTCTCCTACGAGCAGTACTTC.